These T cell receptor beta chains were read from a single sample in a study of blood T cells in healthy people across ages. MiXCR was run by TCRdb on the 5' RACE reads, yielding one entry per CDR3 protein. The table has approximately 780,000 distinct CDR3 sequences, more than 25% seen once. These records were also assigned to another study, of T cells of mothers and their children.

Sample: blood. These receptors were taken from a boy under 18 in good health. The CDR3 runs from the conserved cysteine through the conserved F or W. Each record gives: J gene, clone size, V gene, D gene, CDR3 DNA, CDR3 protein. The D gene is left open where the match is weak. Size tells how often a clone was seen (once, few, many) or the class of an expanded clone, and some rows leave it out.

j_gene: TRBJ1-1
abundance: -
v_gene: TRBV6-5
d_gene: TRBD1
CDR3nt: TGTGCCAGCAGTTACCGCCGGGACAGGGGGATCACTGAAGCTTTCTTT
CDR3aa: CASSYRRDRGITEAFF

j_gene: TRBJ2-5
abundance: -
v_gene: TRBV28
d_gene: -
CDR3nt: TGTGCCAGCAGTTTATGGGCCATAGGAGAGACCCAGTACTTC
CDR3aa: CASSLWAIGETQYF

j_gene: TRBJ1-1
abundance: few
v_gene: TRBV6-5
d_gene: -
CDR3nt: TGTGCCAGCACCCCAGGCAGGGGCCGCTCGAGCACTGAAGCTTTCTTT
CDR3aa: CASTPGRGRSSTEAFF

j_gene: TRBJ2-1
abundance: -
v_gene: TRBV20-1
d_gene: -
CDR3nt: TGCAGTTTGCCGGGCAGAAGCTCCTACAATGAGCAGTTCTTC
CDR3aa: CSLPGRSSYNEQFF

j_gene: TRBJ2-1
abundance: -
v_gene: TRBV15
d_gene: -
CDR3nt: TGTGCCACCAGCTCTAGGGGACCTGAGCAGTTCTTC
CDR3aa: CATSSRGPEQFF

j_gene: TRBJ2-1
abundance: -
v_gene: TRBV3-1
d_gene: -
CDR3nt: TGTGCCAGCAGCCCCCCAGGTCGGGACCCCCTTGGGAATGAGCAGTTCTTC
CDR3aa: CASSPPGRDPLGNEQFF

j_gene: TRBJ1-1
abundance: -
v_gene: TRBV10-3
d_gene: TRBD1
CDR3nt: TGTGCCATCAGGGAAAGACAGGGGAGCTTGGAAGCTTTCTTT
CDR3aa: CAIRERQGSLEAFF

j_gene: TRBJ2-7
abundance: few
v_gene: TRBV20-1
d_gene: -
CDR3nt: TGCAGTGCTAGAGCCCAGACCTACGAGCAGTACTTC
CDR3aa: CSARAQTYEQYF

j_gene: TRBJ2-3
abundance: -
v_gene: TRBV20-1
d_gene: TRBD2
CDR3nt: TGCAGTGCCAGCTCTGGGGTGGGAGGGCCTACAGATACGCAGTATTTT
CDR3aa: CSASSGVGGPTDTQYF

j_gene: TRBJ1-5
abundance: once
v_gene: TRBV20-1
d_gene: -
CDR3nt: TGCAGTGCTAGCCCCAAGGACATACTCTGGGGAAGCAATCAGCCCCAGCATTTT
CDR3aa: CSASPKDILWGSNQPQHF

j_gene: TRBJ1-1
abundance: -
v_gene: TRBV6-5
d_gene: -
CDR3nt: TGTGCCAGCAGTGCCCCGAGGCCCCTGGGAATGAACACTGAAGCTTTCTTT
CDR3aa: CASSAPRPLGMNTEAFF

j_gene: TRBJ2-5
abundance: -
v_gene: TRBV29-1
d_gene: -
CDR3nt: TGCAGCGTTGTACGGGGTAGTAGTATACGGGGAGAGACCCAGTACTTC
CDR3aa: CSVVRGSSIRGETQYF

j_gene: TRBJ1-3
abundance: -
v_gene: TRBV28
d_gene: -
CDR3nt: TGTGCCAGCAGATATGGGGGCGGGTTCTCTGGAAACACCATATATTTT
CDR3aa: CASRYGGGFSGNTIYF

j_gene: TRBJ1-2
abundance: few
v_gene: TRBV7-2
d_gene: TRBD1
CDR3nt: TGTGCCAGCAGCTTAATGACAGGGCGACGCTACACCTTC
CDR3aa: CASSLMTGRRYTF

j_gene: TRBJ2-7
abundance: -
v_gene: TRBV4-3
d_gene: -
CDR3nt: TGCGCCAGCAGCCAAGGGACGAGGGATTCCTACGAGCAGTACTTC
CDR3aa: CASSQGTRDSYEQYF

j_gene: TRBJ2-1
abundance: -
v_gene: TRBV10-3
d_gene: -
CDR3nt: TGTGCCATCAGTGAGCCGACTAGAACGGCGGGTGAGCAGTTCTTC
CDR3aa: CAISEPTRTAGEQFF

j_gene: TRBJ2-5
abundance: -
v_gene: TRBV6-5
d_gene: TRBD2
CDR3nt: TGTGCCAGCAGGCGTAGCGGGGGAACGCAAGAGACCCAGTACTTC
CDR3aa: CASRRSGGTQETQYF

j_gene: TRBJ1-2
abundance: few
v_gene: TRBV3-1
d_gene: -
CDR3nt: TGTGCCAGCAGCCGGGCGAAGGTGAACTATGGCTACACCTTC
CDR3aa: CASSRAKVNYGYTF

j_gene: TRBJ2-6
abundance: -
v_gene: TRBV12-3/TRBV12-4
d_gene: TRBD2
CDR3nt: TGTGCCAGCAGTCTTCGGACTAGCGGGGTGAGCTCTGGGGCCAACGTCCTGACTTTC
CDR3aa: CASSLRTSGVSSGANVLTF

j_gene: TRBJ2-2
abundance: -
v_gene: TRBV3-1
d_gene: TRBD2
CDR3nt: TGTGCCAGCAGATTACTAGCGAATTCCGGGGAGCTGTTTTTT
CDR3aa: CASRLLANSGELFF

j_gene: TRBJ1-1
abundance: -
v_gene: TRBV30
d_gene: -
CDR3nt: TGTGCCTGGAGTGTAGGGGAATTTACTGAAGCTTTCTTT
CDR3aa: CAWSVGEFTEAFF

j_gene: TRBJ1-6
abundance: few
v_gene: TRBV7-2
d_gene: -
CDR3nt: TGTGCCAGCAGCGAGACAGGCCGAGTCTCACCCCTCCACTTT
CDR3aa: CASSETGRVSPLHF

j_gene: TRBJ2-1
abundance: few
v_gene: TRBV4-1
d_gene: TRBD2
CDR3nt: TGCGCCAGCAGCCAAGGTCAGGGACTAGCGCGCAATGAGCAGTTCTTC
CDR3aa: CASSQGQGLARNEQFF

j_gene: TRBJ1-5
abundance: -
v_gene: TRBV28
d_gene: -
CDR3nt: TGTGCCAGCAATACAAGGGGGAGTAGGCAGGTAGACAATCAGCCCCAGCATTTT
CDR3aa: CASNTRGSRQVDNQPQHF

j_gene: TRBJ2-7
abundance: few
v_gene: TRBV5-5
d_gene: TRBD1
CDR3nt: TGTGCCAGCAGCTTGGGGGACAGGGAGGCCTACGAGCAGTACTTC
CDR3aa: CASSLGDREAYEQYF

j_gene: TRBJ2-3
abundance: many
v_gene: TRBV5-1
d_gene: -
CDR3nt: TGTGCCAGCAGCTTAAGGGGGAGCACAGATACGCAGTATTTT
CDR3aa: CASSLRGSTDTQYF

j_gene: TRBJ2-3
abundance: -
v_gene: TRBV15
d_gene: TRBD2
CDR3nt: TGTGCCACCAGCAGAGATCCGGCGGGGGGGCAGTATTTT
CDR3aa: CATSRDPAGGQYF

j_gene: TRBJ2-7
abundance: -
v_gene: TRBV12-3/TRBV12-4
d_gene: -
CDR3nt: TGTGCCAGCAGTTTTTTTCCCCTAGCGTACGAGCAGTACTTC
CDR3aa: CASSFFPLAYEQYF

j_gene: TRBJ2-1
abundance: -
v_gene: TRBV10-3
d_gene: -
CDR3nt: TGTGCCAGCCTCAGCGACAGGCCACCGGGCGATGAGCAGTTCTTC
CDR3aa: CASLSDRPPGDEQFF

j_gene: TRBJ2-3
abundance: -
v_gene: TRBV10-2
d_gene: -
CDR3nt: TGCGCCAGCAGTGAGTCAAGGGGCGCGGCAGATACGCAGTATTTT
CDR3aa: CASSESRGAADTQYF

j_gene: TRBJ1-4
abundance: -
v_gene: TRBV20-1
d_gene: TRBD1
CDR3nt: TGCAGTGCTAGAGATTTGGGACAGGGGGATGAAAAACTGTTTTTT
CDR3aa: CSARDLGQGDEKLFF

j_gene: TRBJ1-3
abundance: -
v_gene: TRBV12-3/TRBV12-4
d_gene: -
CDR3nt: TGTGCCAGCAGGGCCTGGGGAAACACCATATATTTT
CDR3aa: CASRAWGNTIYF

j_gene: TRBJ2-2
abundance: -
v_gene: TRBV6-5
d_gene: TRBD2
CDR3nt: TGTGCCAGCAGTTACTCGACCCGGCCTAGCGGGAACCTCGCTAACACCGGGGAGCTGTTTTTT
CDR3aa: CASSYSTRPSGNLANTGELFF

j_gene: TRBJ2-5
abundance: many
v_gene: TRBV23-1
d_gene: -
CDR3nt: TGCGCCAGCAGTCACGGAGTCTCGGAGACCCAGTACTTC
CDR3aa: CASSHGVSETQYF

j_gene: TRBJ2-7
abundance: -
v_gene: TRBV12-3/TRBV12-4
d_gene: TRBD1
CDR3nt: TGTGCCAGCAGTCCCCGATCCGGGACAGCCTCCTACGAGCAGTACTTC
CDR3aa: CASSPRSGTASYEQYF

j_gene: TRBJ2-5
abundance: few
v_gene: TRBV5-5
d_gene: -
CDR3nt: TGTGCCAGCACCAGTGTTGCAGCTAAGGAGACCCAGTACTTC
CDR3aa: CASTSVAAKETQYF